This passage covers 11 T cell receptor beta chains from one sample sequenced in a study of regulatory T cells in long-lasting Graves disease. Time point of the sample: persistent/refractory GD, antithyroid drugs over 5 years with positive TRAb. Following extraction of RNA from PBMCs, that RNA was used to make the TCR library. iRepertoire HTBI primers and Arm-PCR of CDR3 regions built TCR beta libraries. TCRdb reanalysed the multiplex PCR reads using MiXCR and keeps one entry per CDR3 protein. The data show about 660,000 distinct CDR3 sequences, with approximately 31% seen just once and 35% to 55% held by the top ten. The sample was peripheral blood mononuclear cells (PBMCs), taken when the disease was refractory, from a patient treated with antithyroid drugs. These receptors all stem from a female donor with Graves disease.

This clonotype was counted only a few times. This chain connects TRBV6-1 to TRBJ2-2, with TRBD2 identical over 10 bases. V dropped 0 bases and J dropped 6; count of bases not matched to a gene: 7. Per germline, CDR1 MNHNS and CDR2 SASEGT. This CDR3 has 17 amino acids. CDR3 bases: TGTGCCAGCAGTGAAGCGAGGCTAGCGGGAGTTTCCGGGGAGCTGTTTTTT. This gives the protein CASSEARLAGVSGELFF.

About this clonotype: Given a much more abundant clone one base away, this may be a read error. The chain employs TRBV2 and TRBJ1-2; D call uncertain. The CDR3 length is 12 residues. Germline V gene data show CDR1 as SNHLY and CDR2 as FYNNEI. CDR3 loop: CASSVNKPGCTF. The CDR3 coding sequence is TGTGCCAGCAGTGTGAACAAACCGGGCTGCACCTTC. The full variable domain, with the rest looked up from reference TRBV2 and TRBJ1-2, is EPEVTQTPSHQVTQMGQEVILRCVPISNHLYFYWYRQILGQKVEFLVSFYNNEISEKSEIFDDQFSVERPDGSNFTLKIRSTKLEDSAMYFCASSVNKPGCTFGSGTRLTVV.

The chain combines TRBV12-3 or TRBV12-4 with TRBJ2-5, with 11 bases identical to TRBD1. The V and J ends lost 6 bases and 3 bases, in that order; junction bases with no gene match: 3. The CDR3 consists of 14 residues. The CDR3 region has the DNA TGTGCCAGCAGACGGACAGGGGGCGAAGAGACCCAGTACTTC. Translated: CASRRTGGEETQYF.

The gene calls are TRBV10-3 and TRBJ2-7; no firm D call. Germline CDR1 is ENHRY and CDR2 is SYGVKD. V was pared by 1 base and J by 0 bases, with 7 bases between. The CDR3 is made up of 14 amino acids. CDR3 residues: CAISEWSNSYEQYF. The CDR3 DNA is TGTGCCATCAGTGAGTGGTCAAACTCCTACGAGCAGTACTTC.

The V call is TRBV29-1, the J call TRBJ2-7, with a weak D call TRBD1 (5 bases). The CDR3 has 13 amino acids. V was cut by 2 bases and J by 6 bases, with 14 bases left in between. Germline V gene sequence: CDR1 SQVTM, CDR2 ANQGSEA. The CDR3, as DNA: TGCAGCGTTGAATGGGGCCAAATTCCCGAGCAGTACTTC. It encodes CSVEWGQIPEQYF.

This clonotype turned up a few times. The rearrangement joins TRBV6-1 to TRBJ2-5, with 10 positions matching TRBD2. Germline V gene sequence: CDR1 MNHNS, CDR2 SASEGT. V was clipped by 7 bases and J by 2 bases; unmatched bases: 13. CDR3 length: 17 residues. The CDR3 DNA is TGTGCCAGCACCCTGGAGTGGACTAGCGGAGGACAAGAGACCCAGTACTTC. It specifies CASTLEWTSGGQETQYF.

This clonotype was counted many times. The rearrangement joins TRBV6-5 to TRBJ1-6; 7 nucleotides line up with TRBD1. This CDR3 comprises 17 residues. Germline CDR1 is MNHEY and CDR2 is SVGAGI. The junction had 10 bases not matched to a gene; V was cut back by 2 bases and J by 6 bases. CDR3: CASSYQRDSPANSPLHF. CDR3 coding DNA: TGTGCCAGCAGTTACCAAAGGGACAGCCCTGCTAATTCACCCCTCCACTTT.

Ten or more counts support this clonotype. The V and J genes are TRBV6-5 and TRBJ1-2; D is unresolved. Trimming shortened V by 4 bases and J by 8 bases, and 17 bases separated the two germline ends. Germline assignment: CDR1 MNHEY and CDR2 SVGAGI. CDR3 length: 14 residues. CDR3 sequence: CASSFGISDRGYTF. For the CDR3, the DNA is TGTGCCAGCAGTTTCGGGATCTCGGATCGGGGCTACACCTTC.

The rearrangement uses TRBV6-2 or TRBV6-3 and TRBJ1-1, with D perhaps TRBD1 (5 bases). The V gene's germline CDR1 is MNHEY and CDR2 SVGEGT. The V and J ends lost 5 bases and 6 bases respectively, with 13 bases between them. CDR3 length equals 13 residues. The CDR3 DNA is TGTGCCAGCAGTGAAGGGGCAAGGCCTGAAGCTTTCTTT. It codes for CASSEGARPEAFF.

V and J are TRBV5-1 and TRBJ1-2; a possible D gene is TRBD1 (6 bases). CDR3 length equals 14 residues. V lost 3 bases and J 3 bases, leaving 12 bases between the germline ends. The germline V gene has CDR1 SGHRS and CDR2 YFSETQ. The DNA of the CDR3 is TGCGCCAGCAGCTCTGTACAGGGACACTATGGCTACACCTTC. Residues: CASSSVQGHYGYTF.

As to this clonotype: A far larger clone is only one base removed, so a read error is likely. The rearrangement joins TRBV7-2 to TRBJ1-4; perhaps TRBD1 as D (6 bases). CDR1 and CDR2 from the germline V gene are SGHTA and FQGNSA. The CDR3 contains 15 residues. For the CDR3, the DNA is TGTGCCAGCAGCCCGCCGTCACAGGGCGGTGAAAAACTGCTTTTT. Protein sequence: CASSPPSQGGEKLLF.